Shown below are 26 T cell receptor beta chains from a single sample sequenced in a study of PD-L1 blockade in urothelial cancer. The table came from immunoSEQ multiplex PCR; TCRdb's copy has only in-frame clones and leaves some out. This table holds roughly 36,000 clones, roughly 91% found once. Here the sequenced sample was PBMCs, taken around atezolizumab (anti-PD-L1) treatment. These TCRs come from a man between 60 and 75 years old with urothelial cancer.

This sequence joins TRBV7-9 and TRBJ1-2, with 7 bases aligning to TRBD1. Losses at the gene ends were 4 bases for V and 1 base for J; bases not matched to a gene: 6. Germline CDR1 reads SEHNR; CDR2 reads FQNEAQ (reference sequence). The CDR3 runs 15 residues. CDR3 nucleotide sequence: TGTGCCAGCAGCTCGGGGACAGATTATAACTATGGCTACACCTTC. Translation gives CASSSGTDYNYGYTF.

This clone was seen a single time. V usage is TRBV7-9 and J usage is TRBJ1-3; TRBD1 might be the D (5 bases). The V end was cut by 8 bases, the J end by 4 bases, with 18 bases between. The CDR3 extends over 15 amino acids. Per germline, CDR1 SEHNR and CDR2 FQNEAQ (reference sequence). The CDR3 coding sequence is TGTGCCAGCGAGGAGGGGCGCGTGTGGGGAAACACCATATATTTT. It codes for CASEEGRVWGNTIYF.

As DNA, the CDR3 is TGTGCCAGCAGCCCGGACTCCCGCAGGATAGGCTACACCTTC. It is translated as CASSPDSRRIGYTF. The gene calls are TRBV7-2 and TRBJ1-2; D call uncertain. Germline lookup yields CDR1 SGHTA and CDR2 FQGNSA. The CDR3 extends over 14 amino acids. V was pared by 5 bases and J by 8 bases, with 18 bases between.

Concerning this clone: An end of the junction differs from the germline gene, which may be a read error. The chain employs TRBV7-4 and TRBJ2-7, with 11 bases identical to TRBD2. Germline V lookup: CDR1 SGHVT, CDR2 SQSDAQ. This CDR3 is built from 20 residues. CDR3: CASSLARVLAGGDVAYEQYF. The DNA of the CDR3 is TGTGCCAGCAGCCTAGCGAGGGTCCTAGCGGGGGGAGATGTGGCCTACGAGCAGTACTTC.

In its sample, this clone was seen once. The genes are TRBV25-1 and TRBJ1-6; D ambiguous. The length of the CDR3 is 15 residues. The V end lost 2 bases, the J end lost 4 bases, and 9 bases lay between the germline ends. Germline CDR1 is MGHDK and CDR2 is SYGVNS. The CDR3 reads CASSEGRGYNSPLHF. For the CDR3, the DNA is TGTGCCAGCAGTGAAGGTAGAGGGTATAATTCACCCCTCCACTTT. The full variable domain, in which reference TRBV25-1 and TRBJ1-6 provide the parts outside the CDR3, is EADIYQTPRYLVIGTGKKITLECSQTMGHDKMYWYQQDPGMELHLIHYSYGVNSTEKGDLSSESTVSRIRTEHFPLTLESARPSHTSQYLCASSEGRGYNSPLHFGNGTRLTVT.

This clone was picked up one time. The V and J genes are TRBV5-1 and TRBJ2-1; 12 bases agree with TRBD2. The germline V gene has CDR1 SGHRS and CDR2 YFSETQ. The CDR3 contains 16 residues. Losses at the gene ends were 6 bases for V and 7 bases for J; bases not matched to a gene: 11. CDR3 amino acids: CASTLRLAGVANEQFF. The CDR3 region has the DNA TGCGCCAGCACCCTTCGACTAGCGGGAGTCGCAAATGAGCAGTTCTTC.

The chain is built from TRBV7-9 and TRBJ2-3; 9 bases fit TRBD2. Per the germline V gene, CDR1 is SEHNR and CDR2 is FQNEAQ (reference sequence). V was pared by 3 bases and J by 0 bases, with 1 base of the junction left unmatched. CDR3 length equals 15 residues. The CDR3, as DNA: TGTGCCAGCAGCTTGGGACTAGCTAGCACAGATACGCAGTATTTT. It yields the protein CASSLGLASTDTQYF. Looking up the rest from reference TRBV7-9 and TRBJ2-3 gives the full variable domain: DTGVSQNPRHKITKRGQNVTFRCDPISEHNRLYWYRQTLGQGPEFLTYFQNEAQLEKSRLLSDRFSAERPKGSFSTLEIQRTEQGDSAMYLCASSLGLASTDTQYFGPGTRLTVL.

CDR3 sequence: CASSLDGTGESYEQYF. The CDR3, as DNA: TGTGCCAGCAGCTTAGATGGGACAGGGGAATCCTACGAGCAGTACTTC. V usage is TRBV11-3 and J usage is TRBJ2-7; 10 bases fit TRBD1. Losses at the gene ends were 0 bases for V and 1 base for J; bases not matched to a gene: 3. Germline loops: CDR1 SGHNT, CDR2 YENEEA. This CDR3 has 16 amino acids.

V gene TRBV27 combines with J gene TRBJ2-7; possible D gene TRBD2, 6 bases. This CDR3 is 13 amino acids long. Germline V gene lookup returns CDR1 MNHEY and CDR2 SMNVEV (reference sequence). Trimming pared 5 bases from V and 3 bases from J, leaving 11 bases between. CDR3 nucleotides: TGTGCCAGCAGTCCGGGACTCAGCTACGAGCAGTACTTC. This encodes CASSPGLSYEQYF.

The chain employs TRBV30 and TRBJ2-7; the D gene is possibly TRBD2 (5 bases). The CDR3 spans 14 residues. Trimming cost V 7 bases and J 2 bases, with 18 bases left between them. Germline V gene sequence: CDR1 GTSNPN, CDR2 SVGIG (reference sequence). The CDR3: CALSLSGGTYEQYF. The CDR3 DNA sequence: TGTGCCTTGTCGTTGAGCGGCGGCACCTACGAGCAGTACTTC.

This chain joins TRBV18 and TRBJ1-1, with D possibly matching TRBD1 (5 bases). V lost 0 bases to trimming and J lost 0 bases, with 11 bases between them. CDR1 is KGHSH and CDR2 is LQKENI in the germline V gene. This CDR3 is built from 16 residues. CDR3 region: CASSPPGGGMNTEAFF. The CDR3 region has the DNA TGTGCCAGCTCACCACCGGGGGGAGGGATGAACACTGAAGCTTTCTTT.

The chain has TRBV9 and TRBJ2-7; the D gene is possibly TRBD1 (6 bases). This CDR3 is 15 amino acids long. Trimming pared 0 bases from V and 3 bases from J, leaving 13 bases between. The germline CDR1 and CDR2 sequences are SGDLS and YYNGEE. The CDR3 DNA follows: TGTGCCAGCAGCGTAGGAGGGGACACCTACTACGAGCAGTACTTC. Translated, it gives CASSVGGDTYYEQYF.

The gene calls are TRBV5-1 and TRBJ2-7, with D unclear. CDR1 and CDR2 (germline): SGHRS, YFSETQ. Trimming removed 1 base from V and 3 bases from J, with 11 bases in between. CDR3 length: 14 amino acids. CDR3 amino acids: CASSLNTLGYEQYF. As DNA, the CDR3 is TGCGCCAGCAGCTTGAACACGCTAGGCTACGAGCAGTACTTC.

The chain combines TRBV15 with TRBJ2-2; tentatively, D is TRBD2 (6 bases). The germline gives CDR1 LNHNV, CDR2 YYDKDF (reference sequence). The CDR3 is made up of 13 amino acids. V dropped 3 bases and J dropped 7 bases, with 9 bases sitting between them. CDR3 bases: TGTGCCACCAGCAGGACTAGAGACGGGGAGCTGTTTTTT. Translation gives CATSRTRDGELFF.

The chain has TRBV6-1 and TRBJ2-5, with 11 bases identical to TRBD2. After removal of 7 bases from V and 5 bases from J, the junction contained 9 bases not matched to a gene. Looked up from germline, CDR1 is MNHNS and CDR2 is SASEGT. This CDR3 is 15 amino acids long. CDR3 residues: CASTVSGGARETQYF. CDR3 DNA: TGTGCCAGCACGGTTAGCGGGGGGGCCAGGGAGACCCAGTACTTC.

V is TRBV28 and J is TRBJ2-4; D is ambiguous. Germline V lookup: CDR1 MDHEN, CDR2 SYDVKM. The CDR3 length is 15 residues. V lost 2 bases and J 0 bases, leaving 8 bases between the germline ends. The CDR3 loop reads CASSLPPLAKNIQYF. The CDR3 region has the DNA TGTGCCAGCAGTTTACCCCCATTAGCCAAAAACATTCAGTACTTC.

This chain uses TRBV27 with TRBJ2-7; TRBD1 matches at 12 bases. The germline gives CDR1 MNHEY, CDR2 SMNVEV (reference sequence). V was clipped by 4 bases and J by 6 bases; unmatched bases: 10. The CDR3 length is 16 residues. CDR3 DNA: TGTGCCAGCAGTTCCCGGGACAGGGGGCGTTTGGGCGAGCAGTACTTC. Translating gives CASSSRDRGRLGEQYF.

V usage is TRBV30 and J usage is TRBJ2-7, with TRBD1 matching over 7 bases. V lost 3 bases, J lost 0 bases, and 8 bases stayed unmatched. Germline values: CDR1 GTSNPN, CDR2 SVGIG (reference sequence). The CDR3 is 15 amino acids. CDR3 in DNA: TGTGCCTGGAGCCCTGGGACAGACAGCTCCTACGAGCAGTACTTC. It yields the protein CAWSPGTDSSYEQYF.

As for this clone: At the DNA level, this CDR3 is encoded by other sequences in the same sample as well. This chain uses TRBV5-1 with TRBJ2-5, with 10 bases identical to TRBD2. J lost 5 bases, V lost 4 bases, and 8 bases had no gene match. Germline lookup yields CDR1 SGHRS and CDR2 YFSETQ. CDR3 length: 15 residues. The CDR3 loop is CASSGPAGGRETQYF. Written as DNA, the CDR3 is TGCGCCAGCAGCGGGCCAGCGGGAGGGCGGGAGACCCAGTACTTC.

This CDR3 is CALGGEYGYTF. The CDR3 region has the DNA TGTGCCCTGGGGGGAGAATATGGCTACACCTTC. The chain is built from TRBV28 and TRBJ1-2, with D perhaps TRBD1 (5 bases). The CDR3 runs to 11 residues. The V and J ends lost 11 bases and 5 bases respectively, with 12 bases between them. Per germline, CDR1 MDHEN and CDR2 SYDVKM.

The chain employs TRBV6-6 and TRBJ2-3; 9 positions agree with TRBD2. The J segment lost 4 bases and the V segment lost 4 bases, leaving 9 bases of the junction unmatched. The germline V gene encodes CDR1 MNHNY and CDR2 SVGAGI (reference sequence). The CDR3 spans 16 residues. The CDR3 spells CASSFGRGGLADTQYF. The CDR3 coding sequence is TGTGCCAGCAGTTTCGGGCGGGGGGGCCTGGCAGATACGCAGTATTTT.

The rearrangement links TRBV5-6 to TRBJ2-1, with TRBD2 identical over 11 bases. The germline CDR1 and CDR2 sequences are SGHDT and YYEEEE. The CDR3 sequence is 15 residues long. The V gene end was trimmed by 6 bases and the J gene end by 12 bases; junction bases not matched to a gene: 14. For the CDR3, the DNA is TGTGCCAGCACCCAGACTAGCGGGACCTCTGGGGCGCAGTTCTTC. It yields the protein CASTQTSGTSGAQFF.

The rearrangement joins TRBV19 to TRBJ2-7; TRBD1 matches at 8 bases. Germline assignment: CDR1 LNHDA and CDR2 SQIVND (reference sequence). After removal of 3 bases from V and 6 bases from J, the junction contained 13 bases not matched to a gene. The CDR3 runs to 16 residues. The CDR3, as DNA: TGTGCCAGTAGTATCCCCAGGACAGGGCAATTGAGCGAGCAGTACTTC. This translates into CASSIPRTGQLSEQYF.

The chain carries TRBV7-6 and TRBJ2-1; 7 positions match TRBD1. The germline gives CDR1 SGHVS, CDR2 FNYEAQ. Losses at the gene ends were 5 bases for V and 6 bases for J; bases not matched to a gene: 10. This CDR3 has 15 amino acids. The CDR3 DNA is TGTGCCAGCAGCAAGACAGGGTGGGACGTCAATGAGCAGTTCTTC. Translated: CASSKTGWDVNEQFF.

This rearrangement joins TRBV19 to TRBJ1-5; 9 bases line up with TRBD1. The CDR3 covers 13 residues. V was pared by 4 bases and J by 5 bases, with 0 bases of the junction left unmatched. The germline gives CDR1 LNHDA, CDR2 SQIVND (reference sequence). Here the CDR3 reads CASSRTGDQPQHF. CDR3 nucleotides: TGTGCCAGTAGTAGGACAGGGGATCAGCCCCAGCATTTT.

The V and J genes are TRBV29-1 and TRBJ2-5; the match to TRBD2 covers 11 bases. The CDR3 has 14 amino acids. Losses at the gene ends were 4 bases for V and 5 bases for J; bases not matched to a gene: 6. Germline assignment: CDR1 SQVTM and CDR2 ANQGSEA. The CDR3 region is CSVVAPSGRETQYF. The CDR3 DNA reads TGCAGCGTTGTGGCCCCTAGCGGGAGGGAGACCCAGTACTTC.